This TCR beta chain is drawn from a study of blood T cell repertoires in COVID-19. The germline V gene has CDR1 MNHEY and CDR2 SMNVEV (reference sequence). Trimming stripped 5 bases from V and 0 bases from J, with 16 bases between. CDR3 length: 16 amino acids. Under the authors' procedure: Nucleated cell number was recorded as an estimate derived from reference gene primer amplification. TCRdb keeps only in-frame clones here, not all; method: immunoSEQ multiplex PCR. V, J and clone size reflect that table, while D and trimming were determined from the DNA. This sample has tens of thousands of clones, with 89% found just once.

This rearrangement joins TRBV27 to TRBJ1-2; D is possibly TRBD1 (6 bases). The clonotype comes from a man aged 50 to 59 with acute or convalescent COVID-19. Sequenced material: peripheral blood. The DNA for the CDR3 is TGTGCCAGCAGTCACGTTCAGACAGGAACTAACTATGGCTACACCTTC. This gives the protein CASSHVQTGTNYGYTF.